Sequencing of this TCR beta chain was carried out in a study of blood T cell repertoires in COVID-19 (dated by TCRdb to the early 2020s). Study-wide context: The collaborator samples originated in the United States, Italy and Spain and spanned the acute and convalescent phases of COVID-19. The prospective study material was composed of cDNA or gDNA derived from T cells, B-cell-depleted T cells, or PBMCs. The dataset comprised deeply sampled blood TCRbeta repertoires from subjects exposed to, actively infected with, or recovered from COVID-19. A freely available public database, intended as a resource for researchers studying the immune response to SARS-CoV-2, is where the repertoires were released. Samples were obtained from the ongoing ImmuneRACE study (first 160 participants) and from over 1,000 subjects provided by 6 global collaborators. A de-identified subject ID, COVID-19 status, age in years and sex were almost always included in the sample metadata. Where available, HLA class I and class II types were obtained from metadata supplied by the sample provider rather than from assay-based typing.

Trimmed from V: 2 bases; trimmed from J: 4 bases; junction bases lacking a gene match: 4. Per the germline V gene (reference sequence), LNHNV is the CDR1 and YYDKDF is the CDR2. The CDR3 sequence holds 14 residues, the cysteine and phenylalanine included. This entry keeps only the CDR3 DNA: 42 bases, framed from base 1. As concerns this clone: It has no known antigen specificity. It has no much larger one-base neighbor in the sample; base qualities were not kept.

Each collaborating institution followed its own protocols to collect whole blood in K2EDTA tubes. Collaborator samples were shipped for TCRbeta analysis as frozen whole blood, isolated PBMCs, or DNA extracted from either sample type. Broad study findings and their caveats: How much clinical and demographic metadata was included differed by source and by participant, and the metadata was provided uncurated.

TCRbeta CDR3 regions were amplified from genomic DNA by means of the immunoSEQ Assay, a bias-controlled multiplex PCR. Under the source paper's analysis protocol: Nucleated cell counts per sample were estimated from amplification of reference gene primers within the assay. Sequence reads were collapsed and filtered to measure the absolute abundance of every unique TCRbeta CDR3 rearrangement. For each sample, productive Simpson clonality was calculated as the square root of Simpson's diversity index across productive rearrangements. This is the immuneACCESS table as TCRdb keeps it, with only in-frame sequences that have V and J called. A part of the clones is gone; compared with another copy, unresolved V genes explain less than half, and the rest is unexplained. Clone size and V and J calls were adopted from that table, with D and trimming inferred from the DNA. For this sample there are some 78,000 clones; about nine tenths appear just once. Around 12% of the sample rests with the top ten.

The sample taken for sequencing was peripheral blood. The rearrangement joined TRBV15 to TRBJ2-7, with 8 central nucleotides matching TRBD1. The receptor was derived from a man in his 70s with active or convalescent COVID-19. The CDR3 here reads CATSRRQGMYEQYF. The bases read TGTGCCACCAGCAGAAGACAGGGGATGTACGAGCAGTACTTC.